This T cell receptor (beta chain) was obtained from a study of vaccination and CD4 T cells after COVID-19. V was cut by 2 bases and J by 1 base, with 8 bases left in between. The CDR3 is 14 residues long. Germline V gene lookup returns CDR1 ENHRY and CDR2 SYGVKD. The treatment is: approximately 9-day PBMC culture with coronavirus spike peptide pools or control peptides (ViraFEST assay). After culture for 10 to 11 days, isolation of CD4+ T cells was performed by negative selection. Sequenced with the Oncomine TCR Beta short-read assay was DNA taken from cultured CD4+ T cells. Genomic DNA was isolated from cultured CD4+ T cells. TCRdb re-derived calls from the PCR reads in MiXCR, one entry per CDR3 protein. Of 3,500 to 4,500 distinct CDR3 sequences in the sample, about 19% were seen once. Findings and limits, study-wide: Spike mono-reactive status applied to 304 of 307 vaccine-specific clones in convalescent patients.

This clonotype was observed a handful of times. Its antigen is undetermined. The source is a human donor who had recovered from COVID-19. The sample comprised CD4+ T cells from blood, cultured in vitro. The chain combines TRBV10-3 with TRBJ2-5, with D possibly being TRBD2 (5 bases). The CDR3 region has the DNA TGTGCCATCAGTGAGACGACTACCCAAGAGACCCAGTACTTC. This codes for CAISETTTQETQYF.